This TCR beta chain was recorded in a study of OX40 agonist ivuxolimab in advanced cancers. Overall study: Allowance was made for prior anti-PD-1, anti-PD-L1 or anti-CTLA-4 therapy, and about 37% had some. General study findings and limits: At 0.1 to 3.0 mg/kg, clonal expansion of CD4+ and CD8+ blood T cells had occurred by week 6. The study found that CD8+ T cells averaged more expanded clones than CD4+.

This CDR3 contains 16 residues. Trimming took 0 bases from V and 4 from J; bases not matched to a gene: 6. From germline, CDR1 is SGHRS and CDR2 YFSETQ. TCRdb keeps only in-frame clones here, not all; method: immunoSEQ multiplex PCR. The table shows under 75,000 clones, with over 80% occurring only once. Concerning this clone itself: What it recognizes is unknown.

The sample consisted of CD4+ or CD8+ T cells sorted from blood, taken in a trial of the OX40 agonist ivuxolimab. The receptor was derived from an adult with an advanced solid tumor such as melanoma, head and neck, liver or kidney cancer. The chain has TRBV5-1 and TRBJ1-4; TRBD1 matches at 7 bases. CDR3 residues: CASSLGGQSFNEKLFF. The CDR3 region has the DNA TGCGCCAGCAGCTTGGGGGGACAGAGTTTTAATGAAAAACTGTTTTTT.